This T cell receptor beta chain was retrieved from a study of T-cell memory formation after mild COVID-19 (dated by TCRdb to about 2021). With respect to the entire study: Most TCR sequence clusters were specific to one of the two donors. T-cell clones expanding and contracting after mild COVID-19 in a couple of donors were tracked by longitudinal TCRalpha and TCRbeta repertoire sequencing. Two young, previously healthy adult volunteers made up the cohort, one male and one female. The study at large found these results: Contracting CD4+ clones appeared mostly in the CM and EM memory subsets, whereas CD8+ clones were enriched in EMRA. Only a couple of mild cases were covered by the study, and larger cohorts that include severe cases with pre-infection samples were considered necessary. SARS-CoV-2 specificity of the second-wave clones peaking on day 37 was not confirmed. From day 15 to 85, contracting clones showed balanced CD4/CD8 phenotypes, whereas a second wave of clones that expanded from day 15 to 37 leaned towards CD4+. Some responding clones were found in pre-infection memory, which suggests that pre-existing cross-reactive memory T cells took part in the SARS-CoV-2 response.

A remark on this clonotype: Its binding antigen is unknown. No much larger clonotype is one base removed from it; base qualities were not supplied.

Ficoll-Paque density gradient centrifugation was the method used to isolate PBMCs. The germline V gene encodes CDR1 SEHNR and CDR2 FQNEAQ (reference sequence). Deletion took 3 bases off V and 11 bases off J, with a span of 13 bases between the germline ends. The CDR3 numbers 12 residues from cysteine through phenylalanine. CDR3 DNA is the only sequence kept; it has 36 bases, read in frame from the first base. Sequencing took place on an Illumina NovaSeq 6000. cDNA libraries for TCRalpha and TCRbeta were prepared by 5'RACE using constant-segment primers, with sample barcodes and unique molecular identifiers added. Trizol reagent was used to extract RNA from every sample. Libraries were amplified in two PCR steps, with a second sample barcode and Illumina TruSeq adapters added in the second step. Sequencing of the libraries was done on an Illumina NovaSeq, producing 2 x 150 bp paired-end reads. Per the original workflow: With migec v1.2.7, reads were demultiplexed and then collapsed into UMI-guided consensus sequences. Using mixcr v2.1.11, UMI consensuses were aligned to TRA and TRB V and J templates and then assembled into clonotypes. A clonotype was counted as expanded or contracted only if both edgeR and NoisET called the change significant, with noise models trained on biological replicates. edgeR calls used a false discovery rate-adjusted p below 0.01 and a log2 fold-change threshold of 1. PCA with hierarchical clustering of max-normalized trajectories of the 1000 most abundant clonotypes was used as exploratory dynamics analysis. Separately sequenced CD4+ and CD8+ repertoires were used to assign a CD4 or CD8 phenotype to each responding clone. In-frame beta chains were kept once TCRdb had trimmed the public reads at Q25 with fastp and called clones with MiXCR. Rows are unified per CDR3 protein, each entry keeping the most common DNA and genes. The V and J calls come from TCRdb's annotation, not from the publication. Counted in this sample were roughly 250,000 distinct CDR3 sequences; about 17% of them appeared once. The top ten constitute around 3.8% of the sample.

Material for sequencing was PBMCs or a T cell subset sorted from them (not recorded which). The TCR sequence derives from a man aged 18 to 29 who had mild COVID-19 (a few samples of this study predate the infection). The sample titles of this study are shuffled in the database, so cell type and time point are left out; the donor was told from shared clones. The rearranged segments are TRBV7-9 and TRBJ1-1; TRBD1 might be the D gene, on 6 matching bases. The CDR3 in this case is CASSFLQGWAFF. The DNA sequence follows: TGTGCCAGCAGCTTCTTACAGGGCTGGGCTTTCTTT.